There are many counts of the clone carrying this T cell receptor beta chain. This entry is derived from a study of Graves' ophthalmopathy and Graves' hyperthyroidism. The V gene's germline CDR1 is SGDLS and CDR2 YYNGEE. This CDR3 spans 14 amino acids. Trimming removed 0 bases from V and 2 bases from J, with 9 bases in between. The TCR beta CDR3 regions underwent amplification from RNA transcripts. First-round RT-PCR with HTBI primers preceded a second-round multiplex PCR. Each CDR3 protein gets one entry after TCRdb re-called the multiplex PCR reads with MiXCR. The sample holds under 350,000 distinct CDR3 sequences, about a sixth seen once.

The chain joins TRBV9 to TRBJ2-7; D is uncertain. Source material: peripheral blood. This TCR was sampled from an adult man with Graves' ophthalmopathy. This chain's CDR3 is CASSVGVSTYEQYF. In DNA, the CDR3 is TGTGCCAGCAGCGTAGGGGTTAGCACCTACGAGCAGTACTTC.